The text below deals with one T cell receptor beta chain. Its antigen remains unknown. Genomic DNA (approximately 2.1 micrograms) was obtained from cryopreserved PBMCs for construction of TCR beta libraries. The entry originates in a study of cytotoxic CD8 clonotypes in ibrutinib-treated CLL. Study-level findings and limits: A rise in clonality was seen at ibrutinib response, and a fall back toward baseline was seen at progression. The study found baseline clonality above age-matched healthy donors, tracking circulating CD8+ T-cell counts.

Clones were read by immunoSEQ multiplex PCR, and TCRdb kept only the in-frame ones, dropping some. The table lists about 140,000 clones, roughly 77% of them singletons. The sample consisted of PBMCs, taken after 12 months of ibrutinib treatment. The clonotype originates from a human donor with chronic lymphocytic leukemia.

The CDR3 region has the DNA TGTGCCAGCAACGAAGCAGGGCACGGCTACACCTTC. It is translated as CASNEAGHGYTF. V gene TRBV5-4 combines with J gene TRBJ1-2; possibly TRBD1 for D (5 bases). The CDR3 is made up of 12 amino acids. V lost 6 bases to trimming and J lost 8 bases, with 14 bases between them. Germline V CDR1 and CDR2: SGHNT, YYREEE (reference sequence).